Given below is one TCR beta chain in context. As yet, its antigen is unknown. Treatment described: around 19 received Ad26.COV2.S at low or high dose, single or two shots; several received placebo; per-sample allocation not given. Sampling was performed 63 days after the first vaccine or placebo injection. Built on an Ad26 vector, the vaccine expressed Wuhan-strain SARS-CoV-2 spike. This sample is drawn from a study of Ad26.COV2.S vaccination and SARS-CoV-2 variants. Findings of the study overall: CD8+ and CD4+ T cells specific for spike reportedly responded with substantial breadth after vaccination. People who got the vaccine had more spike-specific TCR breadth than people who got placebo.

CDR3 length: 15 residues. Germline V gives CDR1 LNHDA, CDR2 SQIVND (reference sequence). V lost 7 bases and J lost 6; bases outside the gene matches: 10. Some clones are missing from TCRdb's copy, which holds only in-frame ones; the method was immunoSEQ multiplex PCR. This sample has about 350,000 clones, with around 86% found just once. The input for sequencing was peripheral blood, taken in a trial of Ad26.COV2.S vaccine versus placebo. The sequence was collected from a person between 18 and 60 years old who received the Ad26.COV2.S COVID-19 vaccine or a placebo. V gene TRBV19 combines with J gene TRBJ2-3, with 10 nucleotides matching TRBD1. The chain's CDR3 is CASIDPGQGFDTQYF. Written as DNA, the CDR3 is TGTGCCAGTATCGACCCGGGACAGGGGTTTGATACGCAGTATTTT.